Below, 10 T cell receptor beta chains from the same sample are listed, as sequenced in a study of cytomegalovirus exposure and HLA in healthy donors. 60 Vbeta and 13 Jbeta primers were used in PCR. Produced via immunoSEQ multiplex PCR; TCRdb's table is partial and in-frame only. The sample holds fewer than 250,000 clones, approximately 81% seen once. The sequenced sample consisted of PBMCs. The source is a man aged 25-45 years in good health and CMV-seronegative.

CDR3 region: CASSLQTGFPTDTQYF. The CDR3 bases are TGTGCCAGCAGCTTACAGACAGGGTTCCCCACAGATACGCAGTATTTT. The chain links TRBV7-6 to TRBJ2-3; 7 bases align to TRBD1. Germline V gene sequence: CDR1 SGHVS, CDR2 FNYEAQ. The CDR3 sequence is 16 residues long. V shed 2 bases, J shed 2 bases, and the junction held 7 bases outside the gene matches.

CDR3 nucleotide sequence: TGTGCCAGCAGGGGGACAGGGGGTTATGAGCAGTTCTTC. It specifies CASRGTGGYEQFF. The chain links TRBV28 to TRBJ2-1; 11 positions match TRBD1. V lost 6 bases and J lost 8; bases outside the gene matches: 3. The CDR3 loop spans 13 amino acids. Germline CDR1 reads MDHEN; CDR2 reads SYDVKM. Variable domain in full (rest from reference TRBV28 and TRBJ2-1): DVKVTQSSRYLVKRTGEKVFLECVQDMDHENMFWYRQDPGLGLRLIYFSYDVKMKEKGDIPEGYSVSREKKERFSLILESASTNQTSMYLCASRGTGGYEQFFGPGTRLTVL.

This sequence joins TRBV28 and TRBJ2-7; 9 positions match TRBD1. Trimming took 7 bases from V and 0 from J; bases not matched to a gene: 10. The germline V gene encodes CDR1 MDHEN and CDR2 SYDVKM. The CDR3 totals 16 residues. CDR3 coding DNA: TGTGCCAGCACCATGGCGAGGACAGGGGCCTCCTACGAGCAGTACTTC. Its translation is CASTMARTGASYEQYF.

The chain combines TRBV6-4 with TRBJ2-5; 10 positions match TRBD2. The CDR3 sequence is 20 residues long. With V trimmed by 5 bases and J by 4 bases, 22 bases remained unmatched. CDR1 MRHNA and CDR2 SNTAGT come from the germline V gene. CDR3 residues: CASSSGGAAGDRWLRETQYF. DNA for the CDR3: TGTGCCAGCAGTAGCGGGGGGGCAGCGGGGGACAGGTGGTTGAGAGAGACCCAGTACTTC.

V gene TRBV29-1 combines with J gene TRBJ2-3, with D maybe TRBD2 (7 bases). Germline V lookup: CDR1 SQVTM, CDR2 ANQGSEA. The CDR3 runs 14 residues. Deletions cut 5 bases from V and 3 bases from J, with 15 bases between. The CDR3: CSVMRGLETDTQYF. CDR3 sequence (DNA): TGCAGCGTTATGCGGGGGCTCGAGACAGATACGCAGTATTTT.

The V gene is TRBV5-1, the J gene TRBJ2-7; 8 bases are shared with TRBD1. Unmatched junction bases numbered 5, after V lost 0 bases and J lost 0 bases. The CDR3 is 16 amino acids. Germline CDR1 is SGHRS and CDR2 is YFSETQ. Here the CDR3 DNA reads TGCGCCAGCAGCTTGGGGGACAGGTTCCTCTCCTACGAGCAGTACTTC. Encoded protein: CASSLGDRFLSYEQYF.

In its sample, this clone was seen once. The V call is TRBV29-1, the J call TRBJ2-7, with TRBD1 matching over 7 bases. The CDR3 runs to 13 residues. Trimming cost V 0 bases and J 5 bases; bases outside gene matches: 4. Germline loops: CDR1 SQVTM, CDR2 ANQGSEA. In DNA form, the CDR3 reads TGCAGCGTTGAAGACACCGACAGGGACGAGCAGTACTTC. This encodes CSVEDTDRDEQYF.

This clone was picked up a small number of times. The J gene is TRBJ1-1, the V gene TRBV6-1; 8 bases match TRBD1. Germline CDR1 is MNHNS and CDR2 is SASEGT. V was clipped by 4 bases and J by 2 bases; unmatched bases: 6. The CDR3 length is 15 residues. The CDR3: CASSVLTGDNTEAFF. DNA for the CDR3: TGTGCCAGCAGTGTACTGACAGGGGATAACACTGAAGCTTTCTTT.

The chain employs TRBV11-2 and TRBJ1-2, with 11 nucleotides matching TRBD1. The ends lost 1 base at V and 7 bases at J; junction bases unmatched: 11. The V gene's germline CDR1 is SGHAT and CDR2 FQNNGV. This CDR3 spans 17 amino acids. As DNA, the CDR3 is TGTGCCAGCAGCTTAGGGGCTGGTGGACAGGGGGCTGGTGGCTACACCTTC. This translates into CASSLGAGGQGAGGYTF.

The CDR3 spells CASFRGPREGGQPQHF. The CDR3 nucleotides read TGTGCCAGCTTCCGCGGGCCCAGGGAGGGCGGGCAGCCCCAGCATTTT. The gene calls are TRBV7-8 and TRBJ1-5; possibly TRBD1 for D (5 bases). The CDR3 loop spans 16 amino acids. Trimming cost V 8 bases and J 7 bases, with 24 bases left between them. Germline V gene sequence: CDR1 SGHVS, CDR2 FQNEAQ.